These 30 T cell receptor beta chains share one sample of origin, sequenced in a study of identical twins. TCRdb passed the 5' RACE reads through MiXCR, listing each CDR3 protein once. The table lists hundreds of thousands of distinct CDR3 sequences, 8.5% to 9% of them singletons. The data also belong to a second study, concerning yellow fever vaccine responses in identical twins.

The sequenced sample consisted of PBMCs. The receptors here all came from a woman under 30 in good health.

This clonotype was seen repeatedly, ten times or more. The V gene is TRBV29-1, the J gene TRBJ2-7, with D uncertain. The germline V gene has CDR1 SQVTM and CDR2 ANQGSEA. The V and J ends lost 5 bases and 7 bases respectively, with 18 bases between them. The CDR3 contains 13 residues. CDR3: CSVTVTALGEQYF. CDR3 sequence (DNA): TGCAGCGTTACAGTGACGGCGCTTGGGGAGCAGTACTTC.

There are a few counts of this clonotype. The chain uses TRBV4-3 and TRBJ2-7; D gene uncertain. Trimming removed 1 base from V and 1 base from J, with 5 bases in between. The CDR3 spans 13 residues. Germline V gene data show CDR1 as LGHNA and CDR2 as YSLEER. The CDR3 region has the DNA TGCGCCAGCAGCCAAGCACGGTCCTACGAGCAGTACTTC. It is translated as CASSQARSYEQYF.

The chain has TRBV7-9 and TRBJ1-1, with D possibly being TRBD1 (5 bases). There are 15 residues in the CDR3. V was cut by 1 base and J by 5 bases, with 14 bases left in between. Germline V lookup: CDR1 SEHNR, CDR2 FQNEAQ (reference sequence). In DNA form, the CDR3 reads TGTGCCAGCAGCTTAGGGGGCAGGGTGTGGACTGAAGCTTTCTTT. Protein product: CASSLGGRVWTEAFF.

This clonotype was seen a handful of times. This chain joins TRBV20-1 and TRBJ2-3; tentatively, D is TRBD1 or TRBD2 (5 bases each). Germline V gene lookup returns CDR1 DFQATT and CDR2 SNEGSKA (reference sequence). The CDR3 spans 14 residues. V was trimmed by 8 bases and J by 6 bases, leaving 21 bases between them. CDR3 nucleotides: TGCAGTACTCGAGGGGCGGTACGAGCCGATACGCAGTATTTT. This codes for CSTRGAVRADTQYF.

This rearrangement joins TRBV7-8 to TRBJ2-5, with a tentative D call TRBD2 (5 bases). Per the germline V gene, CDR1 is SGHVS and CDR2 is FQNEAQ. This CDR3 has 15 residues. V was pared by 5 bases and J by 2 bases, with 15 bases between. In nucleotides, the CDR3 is TGTGCCAGCAGCAAGCGGCTAGTCTCACAAGAGACCCAGTACTTC. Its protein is CASSKRLVSQETQYF.

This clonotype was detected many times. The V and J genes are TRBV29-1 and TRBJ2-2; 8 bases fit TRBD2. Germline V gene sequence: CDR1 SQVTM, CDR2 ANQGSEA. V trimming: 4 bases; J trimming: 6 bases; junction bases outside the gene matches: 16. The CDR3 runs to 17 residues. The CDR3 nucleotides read TGCAGCGTTGTTGGTCTAGCGGGCCCCACTCCCCCCGGGGAGCTGTTTTTT. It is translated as CSVVGLAGPTPPGELFF.

The CDR3 reads CASSPGGGSLREQYF. DNA of the CDR3: TGTGCCAGTAGCCCCGGAGGGGGGAGTCTAAGGGAGCAGTACTTC. This chain links TRBV19 with TRBJ2-7; TRBD1 or TRBD2 may be the D gene (6 bases each). The V gene lost 6 bases and the J gene lost 7 bases, with 22 bases spanning the gap. The CDR3 extends over 15 amino acids. The germline gives CDR1 LNHDA, CDR2 SQIVND (reference sequence).

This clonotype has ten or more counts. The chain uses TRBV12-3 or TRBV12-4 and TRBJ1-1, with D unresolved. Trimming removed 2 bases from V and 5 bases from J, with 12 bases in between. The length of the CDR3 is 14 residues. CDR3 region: CASSLSRVRTEAFF. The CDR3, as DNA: TGTGCCAGCAGTTTATCTCGGGTTCGAACTGAAGCTTTCTTT.

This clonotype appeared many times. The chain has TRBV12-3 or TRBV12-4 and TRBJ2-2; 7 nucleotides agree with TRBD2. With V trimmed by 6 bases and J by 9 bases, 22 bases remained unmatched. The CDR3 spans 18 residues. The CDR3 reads CASRTRTRVNGRTRELFF. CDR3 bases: TGTGCCAGCAGAACGAGGACTAGAGTTAATGGCAGGACAAGGGAGCTGTTTTTT.

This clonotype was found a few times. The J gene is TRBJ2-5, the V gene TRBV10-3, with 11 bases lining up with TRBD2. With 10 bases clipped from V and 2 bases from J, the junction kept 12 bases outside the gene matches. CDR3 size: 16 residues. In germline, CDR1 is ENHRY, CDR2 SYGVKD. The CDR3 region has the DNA TGTGCCAGCTTAGCGGGAGGGGGACTTACTCAAGAGACCCAGTACTTC. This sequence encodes CASLAGGGLTQETQYF.

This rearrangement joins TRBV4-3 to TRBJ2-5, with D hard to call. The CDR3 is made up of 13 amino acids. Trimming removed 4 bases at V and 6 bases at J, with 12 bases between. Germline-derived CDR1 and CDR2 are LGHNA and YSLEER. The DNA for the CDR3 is TGCGCCAGCAGCCCCCGACCTGGACAGACCCAGTACTTC. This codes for CASSPRPGQTQYF.

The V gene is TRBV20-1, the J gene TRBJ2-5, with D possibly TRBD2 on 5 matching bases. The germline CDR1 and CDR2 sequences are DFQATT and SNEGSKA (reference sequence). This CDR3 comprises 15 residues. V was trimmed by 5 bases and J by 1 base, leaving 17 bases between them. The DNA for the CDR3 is TGCAGTGCTTTTAGTAGGGCGGGTCTCCAAGAGACCCAGTACTTC. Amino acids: CSAFSRAGLQETQYF.

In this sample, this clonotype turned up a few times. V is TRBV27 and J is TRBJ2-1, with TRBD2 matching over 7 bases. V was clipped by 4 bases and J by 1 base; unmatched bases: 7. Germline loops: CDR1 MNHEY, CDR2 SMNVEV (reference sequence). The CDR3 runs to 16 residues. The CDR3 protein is CASSSLTSPSYNEQFF. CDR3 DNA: TGTGCCAGCAGTTCCTTGACTAGCCCTTCCTACAATGAGCAGTTCTTC.

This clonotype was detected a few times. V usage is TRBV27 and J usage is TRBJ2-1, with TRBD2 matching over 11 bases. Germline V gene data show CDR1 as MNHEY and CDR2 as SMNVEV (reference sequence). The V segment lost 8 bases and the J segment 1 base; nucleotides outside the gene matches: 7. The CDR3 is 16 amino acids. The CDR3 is CASGTSGLFSYNEQFF. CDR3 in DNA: TGTGCCAGCGGGACTAGCGGACTCTTTTCCTACAATGAGCAGTTCTTC.

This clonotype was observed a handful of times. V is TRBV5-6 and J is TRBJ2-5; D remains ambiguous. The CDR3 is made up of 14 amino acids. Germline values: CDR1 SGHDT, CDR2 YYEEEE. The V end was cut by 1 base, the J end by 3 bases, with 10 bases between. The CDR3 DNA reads TGTGCCAGCAGCTTGCCAGGCGCAGAAGAGACCCAGTACTTC. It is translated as CASSLPGAEETQYF.

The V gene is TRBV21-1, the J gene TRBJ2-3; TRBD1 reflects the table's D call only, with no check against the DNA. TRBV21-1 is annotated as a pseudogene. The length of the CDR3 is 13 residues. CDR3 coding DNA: TGTGCCAGACTGGGACAGGGGACAGATACGCAGTATTTT. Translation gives CARLGQGTDTQYF.

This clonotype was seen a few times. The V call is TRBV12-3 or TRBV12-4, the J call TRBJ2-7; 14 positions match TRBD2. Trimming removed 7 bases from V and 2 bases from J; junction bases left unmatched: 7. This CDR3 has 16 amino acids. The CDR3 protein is CASTGLAGGRTYEQYF. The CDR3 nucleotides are TGTGCCAGCACCGGACTAGCGGGAGGCCGTACCTACGAGCAGTACTTC.

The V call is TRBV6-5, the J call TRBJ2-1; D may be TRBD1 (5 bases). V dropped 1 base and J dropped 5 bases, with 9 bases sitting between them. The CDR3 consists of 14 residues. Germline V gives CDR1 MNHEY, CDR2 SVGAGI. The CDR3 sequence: CASSYYPGNNEQFF. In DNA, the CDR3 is TGTGCCAGCAGTTACTACCCAGGGAACAATGAGCAGTTCTTC.

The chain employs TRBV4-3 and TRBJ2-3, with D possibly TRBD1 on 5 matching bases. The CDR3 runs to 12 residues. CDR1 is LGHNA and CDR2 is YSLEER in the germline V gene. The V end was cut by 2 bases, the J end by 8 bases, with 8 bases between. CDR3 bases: TGCGCCAGCAGCCAACAGGGAACTACGCAGTATTTT. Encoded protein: CASSQQGTTQYF.

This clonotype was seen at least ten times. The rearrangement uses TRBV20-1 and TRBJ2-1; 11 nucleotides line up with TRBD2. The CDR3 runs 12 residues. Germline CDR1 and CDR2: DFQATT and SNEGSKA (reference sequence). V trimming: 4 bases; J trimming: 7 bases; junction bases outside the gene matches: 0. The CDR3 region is CSAIAGGNEQFF. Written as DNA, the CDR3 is TGCAGTGCTATAGCGGGAGGGAATGAGCAGTTCTTC.

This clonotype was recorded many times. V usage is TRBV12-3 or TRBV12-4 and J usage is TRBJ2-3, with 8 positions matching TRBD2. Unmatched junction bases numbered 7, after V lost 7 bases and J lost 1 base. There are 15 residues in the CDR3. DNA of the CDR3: TGTGCCAGCAACCCTCTAGCGGGTCGCACAGATACGCAGTATTTT. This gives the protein CASNPLAGRTDTQYF.

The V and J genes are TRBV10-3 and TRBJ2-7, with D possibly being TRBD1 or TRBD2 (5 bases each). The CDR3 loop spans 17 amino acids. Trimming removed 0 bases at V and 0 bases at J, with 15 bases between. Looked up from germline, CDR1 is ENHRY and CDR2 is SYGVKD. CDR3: CAISESKRGTYSYEQYF. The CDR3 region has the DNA TGTGCCATCAGTGAGTCGAAGAGGGGAACTTACTCCTACGAGCAGTACTTC.

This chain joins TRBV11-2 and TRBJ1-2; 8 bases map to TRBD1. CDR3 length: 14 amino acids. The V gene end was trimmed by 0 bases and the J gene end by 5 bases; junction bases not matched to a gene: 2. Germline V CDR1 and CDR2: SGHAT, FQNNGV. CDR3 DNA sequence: TGTGCCAGCAGCTTAGAGGGACAGGTTTATGGCTACACCTTC. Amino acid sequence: CASSLEGQVYGYTF. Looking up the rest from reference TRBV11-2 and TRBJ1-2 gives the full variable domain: EAGVAQSPRYKIIEKRQSVAFWCNPISGHATLYWYQQILGQGPKLLIQFQNNGVVDDSQLPKDRFSAERLKGVDSTLKIQPAKLEDSAVYLCASSLEGQVYGYTFGSGTRLTVV.

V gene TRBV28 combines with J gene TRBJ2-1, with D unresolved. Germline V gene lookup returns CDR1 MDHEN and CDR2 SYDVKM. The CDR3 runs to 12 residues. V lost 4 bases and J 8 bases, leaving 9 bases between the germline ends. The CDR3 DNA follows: TGTGCCAGCAGTTCCCCCCTTGATGAGCAGTTCTTC. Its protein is CASSSPLDEQFF. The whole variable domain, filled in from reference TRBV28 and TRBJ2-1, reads DVKVTQSSRYLVKRTGEKVFLECVQDMDHENMFWYRQDPGLGLRLIYFSYDVKMKEKGDIPEGYSVSREKKERFSLILESASTNQTSMYLCASSSPLDEQFFGPGTRLTVL.

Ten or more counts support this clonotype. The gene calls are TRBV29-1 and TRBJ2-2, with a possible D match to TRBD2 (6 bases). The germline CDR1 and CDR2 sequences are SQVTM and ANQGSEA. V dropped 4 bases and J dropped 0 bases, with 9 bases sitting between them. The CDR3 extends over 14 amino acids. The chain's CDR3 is CSVVGGTNTGELFF. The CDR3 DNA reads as TGCAGCGTTGTTGGGGGGACGAACACCGGGGAGCTGTTTTTT.

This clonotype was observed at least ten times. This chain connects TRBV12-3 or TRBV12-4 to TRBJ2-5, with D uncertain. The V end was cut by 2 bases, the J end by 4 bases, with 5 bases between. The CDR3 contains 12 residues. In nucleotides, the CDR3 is TGTGCCAGCAGTTTACCGGGAGAGACCCAGTACTTC. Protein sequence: CASSLPGETQYF.

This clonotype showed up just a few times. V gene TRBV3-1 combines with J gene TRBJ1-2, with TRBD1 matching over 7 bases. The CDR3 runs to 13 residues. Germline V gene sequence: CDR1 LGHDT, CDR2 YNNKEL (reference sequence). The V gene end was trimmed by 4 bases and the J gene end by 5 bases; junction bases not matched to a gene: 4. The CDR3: CASSRQGKYGYTF. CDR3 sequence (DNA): TGTGCCAGCAGCCGACAGGGAAAGTATGGCTACACCTTC.

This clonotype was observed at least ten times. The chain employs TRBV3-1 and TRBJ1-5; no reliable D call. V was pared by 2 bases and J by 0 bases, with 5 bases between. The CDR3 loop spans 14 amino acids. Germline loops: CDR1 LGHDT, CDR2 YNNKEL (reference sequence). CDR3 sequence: CASSQSDSNQPQHF. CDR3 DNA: TGTGCCAGCAGCCAATCCGATAGCAATCAGCCCCAGCATTTT.

For the CDR3, the DNA is TGTGCCAGCAGTTTCTTACAAAGCTCCTACAATGAGCAGTTCTTC. This gives the protein CASSFLQSSYNEQFF. The genes are TRBV27 and TRBJ2-1; D call uncertain. The CDR3 consists of 15 residues. Germline CDR1 MNHEY, CDR2 SMNVEV (reference sequence). Trimming left V 3 bases short and J 0 bases short, with 9 bases between.

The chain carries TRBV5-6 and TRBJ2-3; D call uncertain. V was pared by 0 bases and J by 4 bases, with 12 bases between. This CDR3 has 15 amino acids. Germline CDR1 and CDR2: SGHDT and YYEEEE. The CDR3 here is CASSLASGNPDTQYF. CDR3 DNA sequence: TGTGCCAGCAGCTTGGCATCTGGGAACCCAGATACGCAGTATTTT.